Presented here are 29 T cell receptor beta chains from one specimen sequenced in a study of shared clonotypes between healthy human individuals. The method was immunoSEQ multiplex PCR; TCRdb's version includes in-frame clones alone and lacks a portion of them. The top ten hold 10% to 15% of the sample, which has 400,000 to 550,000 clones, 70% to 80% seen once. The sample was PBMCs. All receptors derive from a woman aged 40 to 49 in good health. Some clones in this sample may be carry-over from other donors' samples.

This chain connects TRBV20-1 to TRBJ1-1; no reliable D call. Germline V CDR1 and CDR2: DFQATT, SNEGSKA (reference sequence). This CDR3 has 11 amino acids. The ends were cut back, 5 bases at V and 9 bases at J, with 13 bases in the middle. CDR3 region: CSAPGPGKAFF. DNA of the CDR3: TGCAGTGCTCCCGGACCGGGGAAAGCTTTCTTT.

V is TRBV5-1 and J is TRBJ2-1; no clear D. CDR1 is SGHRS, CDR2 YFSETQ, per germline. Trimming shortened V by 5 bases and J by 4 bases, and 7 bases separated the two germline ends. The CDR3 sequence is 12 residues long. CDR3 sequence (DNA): TGCGCCAGCAGTTACGCTTACAATGAGCAGTTCTTC. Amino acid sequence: CASSYAYNEQFF.

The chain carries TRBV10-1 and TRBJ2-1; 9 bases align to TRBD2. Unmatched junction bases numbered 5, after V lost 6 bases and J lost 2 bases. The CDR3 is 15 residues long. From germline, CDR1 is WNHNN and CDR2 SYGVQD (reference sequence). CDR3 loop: CASRVSGRAYNEQFF. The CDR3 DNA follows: TGCGCCAGCAGAGTTAGCGGGAGAGCCTACAATGAGCAGTTCTTC.

CDR3 region: CASSEIGGREEAFF. Written as DNA, the CDR3 is TGTGCCAGCAGTGAAATCGGGGGGCGCGAAGAAGCTTTCTTT. This chain links TRBV25-1 with TRBJ1-1, with D tentatively TRBD1 (6 bases). This CDR3 region has 14 residues. CDR1 and CDR2 from the germline V gene are MGHDK and SYGVNS. The V gene lost 2 bases and the J gene lost 8 bases, with 15 bases spanning the gap.

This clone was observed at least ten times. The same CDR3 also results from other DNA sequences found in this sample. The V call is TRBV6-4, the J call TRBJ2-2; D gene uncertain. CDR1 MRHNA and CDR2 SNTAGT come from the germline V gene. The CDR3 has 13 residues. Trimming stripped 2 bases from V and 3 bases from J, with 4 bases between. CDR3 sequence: CASSDRDTGELFF. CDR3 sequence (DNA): TGTGCCAGCAGTGACAGGGACACCGGGGAGCTGTTTTTT.

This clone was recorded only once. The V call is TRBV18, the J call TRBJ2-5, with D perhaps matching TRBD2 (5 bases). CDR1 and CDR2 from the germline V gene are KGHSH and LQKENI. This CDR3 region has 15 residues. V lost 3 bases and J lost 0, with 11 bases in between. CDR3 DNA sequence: TGTGCCAGCTCACCGACTATCGGCTACCAAGAGACCCAGTACTTC. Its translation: CASSPTIGYQETQYF.

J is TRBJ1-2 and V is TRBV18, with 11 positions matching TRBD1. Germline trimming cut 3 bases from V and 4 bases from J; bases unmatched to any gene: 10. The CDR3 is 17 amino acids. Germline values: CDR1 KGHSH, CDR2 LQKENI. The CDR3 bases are TGTGCCAGCTCACCTACTGGACAGGGGGCCTTAGGCTATGGCTACACCTTC. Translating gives CASSPTGQGALGYGYTF. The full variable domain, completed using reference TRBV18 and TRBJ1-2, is NAGVMQNPRHLVRRRGQEARLRCSPMKGHSHVYWYRQLPEEGLKFMVYLQKENIIDESGMPKERFSAEFPKEGPSILRIQQVVRGDSAAYFCASSPTGQGALGYGYTFGSGTRLTVV.

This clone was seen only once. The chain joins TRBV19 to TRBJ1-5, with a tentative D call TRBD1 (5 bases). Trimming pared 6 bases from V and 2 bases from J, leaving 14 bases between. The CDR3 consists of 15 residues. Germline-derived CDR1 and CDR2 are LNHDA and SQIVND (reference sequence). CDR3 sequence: CASSREDGRNQPQHF. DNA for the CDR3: TGTGCCAGTAGCAGGGAAGACGGACGCAATCAGCCCCAGCATTTT.

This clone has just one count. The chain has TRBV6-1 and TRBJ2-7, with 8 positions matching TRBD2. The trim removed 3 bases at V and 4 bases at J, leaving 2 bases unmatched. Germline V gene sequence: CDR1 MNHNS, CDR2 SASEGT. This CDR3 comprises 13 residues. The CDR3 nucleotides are TGTGCCAGCAGTGAGTCTAGCGGGTACGAGCAGTACTTC. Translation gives CASSESSGYEQYF.

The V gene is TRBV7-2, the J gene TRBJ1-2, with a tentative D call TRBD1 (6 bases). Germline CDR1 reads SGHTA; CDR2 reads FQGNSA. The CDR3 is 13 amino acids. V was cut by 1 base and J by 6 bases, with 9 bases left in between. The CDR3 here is CASSLGYRDGYTF. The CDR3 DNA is TGTGCCAGCAGCTTAGGATACAGGGATGGCTACACCTTC.

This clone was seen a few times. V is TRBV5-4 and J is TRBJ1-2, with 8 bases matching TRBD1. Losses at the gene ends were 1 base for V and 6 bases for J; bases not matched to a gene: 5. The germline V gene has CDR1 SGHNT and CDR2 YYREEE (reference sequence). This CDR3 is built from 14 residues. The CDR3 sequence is CASSLLTGGDGYTF. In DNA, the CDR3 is TGTGCCAGCAGCTTGCTAACAGGGGGTGATGGCTACACCTTC. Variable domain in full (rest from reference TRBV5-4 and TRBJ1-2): ETGVTQSPTHLIKTRGQQVTLRCSSQSGHNTVSWYQQALGQGPQFIFQYYREEENGRGNFPPRFSGLQFPNYSSELNVNALELDDSALYLCASSLLTGGDGYTFGSGTRLTVV.

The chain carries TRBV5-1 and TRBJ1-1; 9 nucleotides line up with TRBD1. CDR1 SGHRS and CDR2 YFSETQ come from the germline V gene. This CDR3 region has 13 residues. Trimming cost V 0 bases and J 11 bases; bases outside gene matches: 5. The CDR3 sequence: CASSLDTGGLAFF. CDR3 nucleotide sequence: TGCGCCAGCAGCTTGGATACAGGGGGCTTGGCTTTCTTT.

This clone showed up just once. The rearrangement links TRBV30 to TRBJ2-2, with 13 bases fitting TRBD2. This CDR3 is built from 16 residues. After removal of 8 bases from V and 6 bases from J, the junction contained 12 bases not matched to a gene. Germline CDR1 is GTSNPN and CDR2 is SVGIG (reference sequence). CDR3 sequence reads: CAAQTGLAGEAGELFF. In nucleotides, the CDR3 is TGTGCCGCCCAGACAGGACTAGCGGGAGAAGCCGGGGAGCTGTTTTTT. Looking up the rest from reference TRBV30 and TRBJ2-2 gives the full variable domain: SQTIHQWPATLVQPVGSPLSLECTVEGTSNPNLYWYRQAAGRGLQLLFYSVGIGQISSEVPQNLSASRPQDRQFILSSKKLLLSDSGFYLCAAQTGLAGEAGELFFGEGSRLTVL.

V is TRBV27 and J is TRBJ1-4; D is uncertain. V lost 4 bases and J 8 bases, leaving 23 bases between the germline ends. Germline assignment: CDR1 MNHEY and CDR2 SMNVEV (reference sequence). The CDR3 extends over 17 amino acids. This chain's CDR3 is CASSSQRVPSPREKLFF. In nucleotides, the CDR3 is TGTGCCAGCAGTTCCCAACGGGTCCCTTCACCCCGGGAAAAACTGTTTTTT.

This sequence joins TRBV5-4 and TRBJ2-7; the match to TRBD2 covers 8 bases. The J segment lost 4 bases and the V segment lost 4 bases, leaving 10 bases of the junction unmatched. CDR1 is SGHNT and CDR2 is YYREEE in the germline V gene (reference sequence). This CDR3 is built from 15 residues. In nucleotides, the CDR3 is TGTGCCAGCAGCCCTCCCGGGACTAGAGATTACGAGCAGTACTTC. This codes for CASSPPGTRDYEQYF.

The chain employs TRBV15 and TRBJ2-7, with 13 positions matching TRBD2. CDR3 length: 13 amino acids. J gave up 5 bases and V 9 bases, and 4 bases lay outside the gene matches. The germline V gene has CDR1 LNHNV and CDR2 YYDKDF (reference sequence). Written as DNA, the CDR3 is TGTGCCACGGGACTAGCGGGGATAGACGAGCAGTACTTC. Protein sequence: CATGLAGIDEQYF.

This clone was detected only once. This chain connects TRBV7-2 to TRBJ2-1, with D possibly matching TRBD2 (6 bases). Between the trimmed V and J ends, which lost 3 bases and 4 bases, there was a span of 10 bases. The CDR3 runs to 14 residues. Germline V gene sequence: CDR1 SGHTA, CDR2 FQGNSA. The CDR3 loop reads CASSFAGRYNEQFF. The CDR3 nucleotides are TGTGCCAGCAGCTTCGCGGGACGGTACAATGAGCAGTTCTTC.

CDR3 DNA: TGTGCCAGCAGCTTAGACGGCACCGGGGAGCTGTTTTTT. Its translation: CASSLDGTGELFF. The chain carries TRBV7-9 and TRBJ2-2; D gene uncertain. The CDR3 loop spans 13 amino acids. V was shortened by 1 base and J by 4 bases, with 4 bases between the two germline ends. Germline loops: CDR1 SEHNR, CDR2 FQNEAQ (reference sequence).

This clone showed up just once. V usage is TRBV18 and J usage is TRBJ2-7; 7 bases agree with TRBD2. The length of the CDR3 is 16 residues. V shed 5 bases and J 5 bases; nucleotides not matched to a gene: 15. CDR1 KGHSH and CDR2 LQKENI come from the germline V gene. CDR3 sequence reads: CASSASRRDYEHEQYF. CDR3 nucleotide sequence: TGTGCCAGCTCAGCAAGTCGTCGGGACTATGAACACGAGCAGTACTTC.

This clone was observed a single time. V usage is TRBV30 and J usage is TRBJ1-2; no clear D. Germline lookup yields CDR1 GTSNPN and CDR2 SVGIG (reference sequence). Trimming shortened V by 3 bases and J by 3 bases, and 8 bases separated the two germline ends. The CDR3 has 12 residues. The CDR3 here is CAWSSGDYGYTF. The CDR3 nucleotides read TGTGCCTGGAGCTCAGGCGACTATGGCTACACCTTC.

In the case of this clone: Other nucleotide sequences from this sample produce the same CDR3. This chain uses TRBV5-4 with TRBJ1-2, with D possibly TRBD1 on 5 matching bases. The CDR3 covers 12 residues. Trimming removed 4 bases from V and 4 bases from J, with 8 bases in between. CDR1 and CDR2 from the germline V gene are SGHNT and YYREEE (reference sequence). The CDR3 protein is CASSPDTYGYTF. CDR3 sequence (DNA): TGTGCCAGCAGCCCGGACACCTATGGCTACACCTTC.

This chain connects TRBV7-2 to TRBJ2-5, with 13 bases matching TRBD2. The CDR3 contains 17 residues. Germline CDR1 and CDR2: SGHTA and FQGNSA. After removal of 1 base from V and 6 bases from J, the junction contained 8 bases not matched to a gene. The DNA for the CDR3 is TGTGCCAGCAGCTTAGGGAGGACTAGCGGGAGTCAGAAGACCCAGTACTTC. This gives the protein CASSLGRTSGSQKTQYF.

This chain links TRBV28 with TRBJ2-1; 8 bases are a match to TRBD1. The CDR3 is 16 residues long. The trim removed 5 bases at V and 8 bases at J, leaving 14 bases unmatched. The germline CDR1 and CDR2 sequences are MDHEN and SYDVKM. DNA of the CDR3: TGTGCCAGCAGTCCGAGTTTAGGGCAGGGGGCCGATGAGCAGTTCTTC. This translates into CASSPSLGQGADEQFF.

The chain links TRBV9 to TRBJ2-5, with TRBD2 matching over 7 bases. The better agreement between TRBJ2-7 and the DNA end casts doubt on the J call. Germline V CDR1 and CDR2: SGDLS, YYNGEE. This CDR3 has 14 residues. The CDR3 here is CASSVGAGTYEQYF. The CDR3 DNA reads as TGTGCCAGCAGCGTCGGAGCGGGGACCTACGAGCAGTACTTC.

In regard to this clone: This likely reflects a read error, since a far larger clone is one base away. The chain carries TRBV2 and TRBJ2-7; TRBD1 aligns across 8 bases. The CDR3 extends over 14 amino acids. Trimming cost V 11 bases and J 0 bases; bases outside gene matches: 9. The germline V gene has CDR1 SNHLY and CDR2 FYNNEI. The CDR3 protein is CAGKQGGSSYEQYF. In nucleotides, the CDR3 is TGTGCCGGCAAACAGGGGGGTAGCTCCTACGAGCAGTACTTC.

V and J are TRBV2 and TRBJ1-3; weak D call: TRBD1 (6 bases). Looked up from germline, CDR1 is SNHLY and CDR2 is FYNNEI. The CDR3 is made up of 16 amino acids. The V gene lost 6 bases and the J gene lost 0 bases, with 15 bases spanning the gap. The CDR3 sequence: CASSPEWTASGNTIYF. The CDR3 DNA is TGTGCCAGCAGCCCCGAATGGACAGCCTCTGGAAACACCATATATTTT.

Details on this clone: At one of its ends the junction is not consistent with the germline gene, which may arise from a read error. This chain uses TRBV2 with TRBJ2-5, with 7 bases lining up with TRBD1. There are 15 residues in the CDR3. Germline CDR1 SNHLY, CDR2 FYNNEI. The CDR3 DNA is TGTGCCAGCAGGGAAGGGACAGTTACTCAAGAGACCCAGTACTTC. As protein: CASREGTVTQETQYF.

The CDR3 DNA is TGTGCCAGCAGCTTGGATGGGCTAGCGGGAGCCCAAGAGACCCAGTACTTC. It is translated as CASSLDGLAGAQETQYF. The genes are TRBV5-4 and TRBJ2-5, with TRBD2 matching over 10 bases. CDR1 SGHNT and CDR2 YYREEE come from the germline V gene (reference sequence). The junction had 6 bases not matched to a gene; V was cut back by 0 bases and J by 1 base. The CDR3 is made up of 17 amino acids.

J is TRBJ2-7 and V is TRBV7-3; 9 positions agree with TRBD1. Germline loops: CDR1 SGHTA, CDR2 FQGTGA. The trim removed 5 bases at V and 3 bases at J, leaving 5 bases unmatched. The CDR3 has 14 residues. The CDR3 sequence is CASSQDRGGYEQYF. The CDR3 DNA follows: TGTGCCAGCAGCCAAGACAGGGGGGGCTACGAGCAGTACTTC.